Below are 15 T cell receptor beta chains sequenced from a single sample in a study of blood T cell repertoires in COVID-19. Data came from immunoSEQ multiplex PCR; TCRdb stores just in-frame clones and leaves some out. The repertoire holds hundreds of thousands of clones, roughly 85% seen once, with roughly 10% in the top ten. Sequencing was performed on peripheral blood. The receptors come from a woman aged 45-59 years who had recovered from COVID-19.

The J gene is TRBJ2-5, the V gene TRBV7-7, with 12 nucleotides matching TRBD2. The CDR3 loop spans 17 amino acids. CDR1 and CDR2 from the germline V gene are SSHAT and FNYEAQ (reference sequence). The junction had 8 bases not matched to a gene; V was cut back by 5 bases and J by 1 base. CDR3 bases: TGTGCCAGCAGCAGAGATTGGACTAGCGGGATCCAAGAGACCCAGTACTTC. Its translation: CASSRDWTSGIQETQYF.

Here the CDR3 reads CASRLLGLGRLSSNYGYTF. The CDR3 DNA is TGTGCCAGCAGACTATTAGGTTTGGGGCGCCTCTCCTCTAACTATGGCTACACCTTC. The chain uses TRBV28 and TRBJ1-2; D is possibly TRBD1 (5 bases). The CDR3 totals 19 residues. Germline V lookup: CDR1 MDHEN, CDR2 SYDVKM. Trimming took off 6 bases at V and 0 bases at J, with 26 bases between the two ends.

To note about this clone: Other DNA sequences from this sample encode an identical CDR3 as well. V gene TRBV6-2 or TRBV6-3 combines with J gene TRBJ2-1, with TRBD2 matching over 11 bases. V lost 4 bases, J lost 5 bases, and 4 bases stayed unmatched. Germline V gene data show CDR1 as MNHEY and CDR2 as SVGEGT. The CDR3 totals 15 residues. DNA of the CDR3: TGTGCCAGCAGTTGGCTAGCGGGAGGCAACAATGAGCAGTTCTTC. Translating it yields CASSWLAGGNNEQFF.

V and J are TRBV18 and TRBJ2-7; maybe TRBD1 (5 bases). Trimming took 3 bases from V and 5 from J, leaving 20 bases between them. The germline V gene has CDR1 KGHSH and CDR2 LQKENI. This CDR3 spans 16 amino acids. This CDR3 is CASSPADTPRLHEQYF. CDR3 nucleotides: TGTGCCAGCTCACCCGCGGACACCCCACGGCTCCACGAGCAGTACTTC. Supplemented by reference TRBV18 and TRBJ2-7, the full variable domain reads NAGVMQNPRHLVRRRGQEARLRCSPMKGHSHVYWYRQLPEEGLKFMVYLQKENIIDESGMPKERFSAEFPKEGPSILRIQQVVRGDSAAYFCASSPADTPRLHEQYFGPGTRLTVT.

The genes are TRBV5-6 and TRBJ2-7; D is unclear. The germline gives CDR1 SGHDT, CDR2 YYEEEE. V was clipped by 4 bases and J by 2 bases, with 7 bases between them. The CDR3 is 12 residues long. CDR3 nucleotides: TGTGCCAGCAGCCACAGTACCTACGAGCAGTACTTC. It is translated as CASSHSTYEQYF.

The chain has TRBV27 and TRBJ2-2; 11 bases are shared with TRBD2. Germline V gene data show CDR1 as MNHEY and CDR2 as SMNVEV (reference sequence). The CDR3 totals 18 residues. Germline trimming cut 0 bases from V and 7 bases from J; bases unmatched to any gene: 10. CDR3 sequence (DNA): TGTGCCAGCAGTTTATCCGGAACTAGCGGGAGAGGTGGCGGGGAGCTGTTTTTT. Translated, it gives CASSLSGTSGRGGGELFF.

This chain uses TRBV28 with TRBJ2-5, with 8 bases matching TRBD1. V shed 7 bases, J shed 2 bases, and the junction held 3 bases outside the gene matches. The germline V gene has CDR1 MDHEN and CDR2 SYDVKM. The CDR3 totals 13 residues. Here the CDR3 DNA reads TGTGCCAGCATCAGGGGGCAACAAGAGACCCAGTACTTC. Protein sequence: CASIRGQQETQYF.

The chain links TRBV2 to TRBJ2-1; possible D gene TRBD2, 5 bases. Germline loops: CDR1 SNHLY, CDR2 FYNNEI. The CDR3 is made up of 15 amino acids. The V end was cut by 5 bases, the J end by 3 bases, with 14 bases between. CDR3 residues: CASSPQRSLYNEQFF. CDR3 sequence (DNA): TGTGCCAGCAGTCCCCAGCGGAGCCTCTACAATGAGCAGTTCTTC.

The chain uses TRBV4-1 and TRBJ2-7; TRBD2 aligns across 9 bases. V dropped 6 bases and J dropped 4; count of bases not matched to a gene: 19. Germline V gene sequence: CDR1 MGHRA, CDR2 YSYEKL. CDR3 length: 18 amino acids. This CDR3 reads CASREIGGLAGPFYEQYF. Here the CDR3 DNA reads TGCGCCAGCAGGGAAATTGGCGGGCTAGCGGGGCCTTTTTACGAGCAGTACTTC.

CDR3 DNA sequence: TGCGCCAGCAGCTTGCAGAACCCTAGCACAGATACGCAGTATTTT. Translated: CASSLQNPSTDTQYF. The J gene is TRBJ2-3, the V gene TRBV5-1; D gene unclear. V dropped 1 base and J dropped 0 bases, with 9 bases sitting between them. CDR1 is SGHRS and CDR2 is YFSETQ in the germline V gene. The CDR3 contains 15 residues.

The chain links TRBV5-8 to TRBJ1-5, with D possibly TRBD1 on 5 matching bases. The length of the CDR3 is 17 residues. Germline V CDR1 and CDR2: SGHTS, YDEGEE. Deletions cut 4 bases from V and 3 bases from J, with 20 bases between. CDR3 nucleotides: TGTGCCAGCAGCCGGAACCGGAGGGGCAAGTACAATCAGCCCCAGCATTTT. This gives the protein CASSRNRRGKYNQPQHF. Complete variable domain (other parts from reference TRBV5-8 and TRBJ1-5): EAGVTQSPTHLIKTRGQQATLRCSPISGHTSVYWYQQALGLGLQFLLWYDEGEERNRGNFPPRFSGRQFPNYSSELNVNALELEDSALYLCASSRNRRGKYNQPQHFGDGTRLSIL.

The chain couples TRBV29-1 to TRBJ1-1; maybe TRBD1 (5 bases). In germline, CDR1 is SQVTM, CDR2 ANQGSEA. The CDR3 consists of 12 residues. Trimming stripped 7 bases from V and 1 base from J, with 10 bases between. The CDR3 region is CSALQENTEAFF. The CDR3 DNA is TGCAGCGCTTTACAGGAGAACACTGAAGCTTTCTTT.

The chain recombines TRBV6-5 with TRBJ2-3; TRBD1 might be the D (6 bases). Trimming removed 6 bases at V and 3 bases at J, with 16 bases between. Germline V CDR1 and CDR2: MNHEY, SVGAGI. This CDR3 has 15 amino acids. The CDR3 DNA reads as TGTGCCAGCAGCCTACTAACAGGGATGACAGATACGCAGTATTTT. This sequence encodes CASSLLTGMTDTQYF.

This clone has more than one count but fewer than ten. The same CDR3 is also encoded by other DNA sequences in this sample. The chain uses TRBV5-4 and TRBJ1-5; D is ambiguous. Trimming stripped 4 bases from V and 1 base from J, with 9 bases between. Germline loops: CDR1 SGHNT, CDR2 YYREEE (reference sequence). There are 14 residues in the CDR3. CDR3 in DNA: TGTGCCAGCAGCCTGGCCGGGAGCAATCAGCCCCAGCATTTT. Amino acid sequence: CASSLAGSNQPQHF. Combining the CDR3 with reference TRBV5-4 and TRBJ1-5 gives the whole variable domain ETGVTQSPTHLIKTRGQQVTLRCSSQSGHNTVSWYQQALGQGPQFIFQYYREEENGRGNFPPRFSGLQFPNYSSELNVNALELDDSALYLCASSLAGSNQPQHFGDGTRLSIL.

This clone appeared once. The chain uses TRBV5-4 and TRBJ2-5; 7 bases are shared with TRBD1. The trim removed 5 bases at V and 0 bases at J, leaving 7 bases unmatched. CDR3 length: 15 residues. From germline, CDR1 is SGHNT and CDR2 YYREEE (reference sequence). CDR3 in DNA: TGTGCCAGCAGGGCATCGGGACAGTACCAAGAGACCCAGTACTTC. Protein product: CASRASGQYQETQYF.